The rows below give T cell receptor beta chains drawn from one sample of a study of T cells expressing NK-cell markers. TCRdb reanalyzed the 5' RACE reads and collapses them to one entry per CDR3 protein, without DNA. The record lists around 260,000 distinct CDR3 sequences, of which the ten most abundant hold around 4.3%. Sequencing was done on a sample of blood T cells: a sorted CD56 or NKG2C T cell subset, CD4+ or CD8+ T cells, or bulk PBMC T cells (not recorded which). These receptors originate from a woman between 18 and 75 years old in good health. Each CDR3 is given with its conserved first and last residue.

v_call	j_call	cdr3_aa
TRBV7-6	TRBJ2-1	CASSLTQAQPYNEQFF
TRBV5-6	TRBJ1-1	CASSPRDFDTEAFF
TRBV7-3	TRBJ2-1	CASSRIAAPSYNEQFF
TRBV20-1	TRBJ2-5	CSITGGRETQYF
TRBV20-1	TRBJ1-6	CSARDQQGPNSPLHF
TRBV7-2	TRBJ2-1	CASSFAGSSYNEQFF
TRBV5-1	TRBJ1-1	CASSLAGGMNTEAFF
TRBV2	TRBJ2-4	CASTGTGVAKNIQYF
TRBV29-1	TRBJ2-2	CSVEGGARSTGELFF
TRBV6-2/TRBV6-3	TRBJ2-2	CASSYSVVSATGELFF
TRBV28	TRBJ2-1	CASSPPTGYNEQFF
TRBV11-2	TRBJ2-1	CASSSLAGAYNEQFF
TRBV29-1	TRBJ2-3	CSVVRGTSDTQYF
TRBV7-3	TRBJ2-2	CASSWGTGELFF
TRBV7-2	TRBJ1-6	CASSLGVTYNSPLHF
TRBV30	TRBJ2-5	CAWSVRTEETQYF
TRBV10-1	TRBJ2-5	CASTRTIEETQYF
TRBV20-1	TRBJ2-1	CSARTPRGPYNEQFF
TRBV18	TRBJ1-5	CASSRQGPPDQHF
TRBV9	TRBJ2-1	CASSERGDPGLAGHNEQFF
TRBV18	TRBJ2-5	CASSVSAARVETQYF
TRBV7-2	TRBJ2-2	CASSLRSPGATGELFF
TRBV5-1	TRBJ2-2	CASSLERTTNTGELFF
TRBV4-3	TRBJ2-2	CASSQGIGELFF
TRBV20-1	TRBJ1-1	CSASPGANTEAFF
TRBV20-1	TRBJ1-2	CSARGSGTGEDYGYTF
TRBV27	TRBJ1-2	CASSPRGLGYTF
TRBV6-5	TRBJ2-2	CASSYSNTNTGELFF
TRBV11-2	TRBJ2-3	CASSLAAADTQYF
TRBV20-1	TRBJ2-5	CSVAGGPQETQYF
TRBV20-1	TRBJ1-2	CSAPRPNEGYTF